This T cell receptor beta chain was identified during a study of T cell changes during pregnancy in multiple sclerosis. Measured with immunoSEQ multiplex PCR; TCRdb has only the in-frame clones, and not every one. The sample yields 90,000 to 150,000 clones, over 85% seen once. V was shortened by 5 bases and J by 4 bases, with 15 bases between the two germline ends. The germline CDR1 and CDR2 sequences are SGHTA and FQGTGA. This CDR3 has 15 residues. The sequenced sample was peripheral blood, obtained before pregnancy. This TCR was recovered from a female donor with multiple sclerosis, enrolled in a pregnancy study. The gene calls are TRBV7-3 and TRBJ2-1; a possible D gene is TRBD1 (6 bases). The CDR3 loop is CASSPRQEQYNEQFF. CDR3 coding DNA: TGTGCCAGCAGCCCCCGACAGGAGCAATACAATGAGCAGTTCTTC. Using reference TRBV7-3 and TRBJ2-1 for the parts outside the CDR3, the full variable domain is GAGVSQTPSNKVTEKGKYVELRCDPISGHTALYWYRQSLGQGPEFLIYFQGTGAADDSGLPNDRFFAVRPEGSVSTLKIQRTERGDSAVYLCASSPRQEQYNEQFFGPGTRLTVL.